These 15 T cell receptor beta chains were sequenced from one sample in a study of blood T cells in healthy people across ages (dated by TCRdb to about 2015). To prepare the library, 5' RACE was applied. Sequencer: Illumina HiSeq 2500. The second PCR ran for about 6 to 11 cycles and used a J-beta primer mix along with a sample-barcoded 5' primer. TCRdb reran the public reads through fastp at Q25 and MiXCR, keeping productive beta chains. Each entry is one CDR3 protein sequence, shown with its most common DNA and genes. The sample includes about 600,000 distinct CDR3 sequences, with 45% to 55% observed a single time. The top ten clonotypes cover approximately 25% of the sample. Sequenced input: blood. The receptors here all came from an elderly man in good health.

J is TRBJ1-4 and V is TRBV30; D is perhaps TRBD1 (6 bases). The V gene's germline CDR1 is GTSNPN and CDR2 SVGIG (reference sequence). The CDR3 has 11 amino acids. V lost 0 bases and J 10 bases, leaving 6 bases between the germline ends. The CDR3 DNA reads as TGTGCCTGGAGTGTACAGGGAAAACTGTTTTTT. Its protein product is CAWSVQGKLFF.

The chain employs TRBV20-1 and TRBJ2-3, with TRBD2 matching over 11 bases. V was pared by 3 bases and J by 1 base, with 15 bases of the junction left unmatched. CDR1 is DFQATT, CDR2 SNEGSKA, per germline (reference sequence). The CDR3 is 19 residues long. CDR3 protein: CSARPGRTSGRVGTDTQYF. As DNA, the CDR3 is TGCAGTGCTAGGCCGGGGAGAACTAGCGGGAGAGTGGGCACAGATACGCAGTATTTT.

CDR3 sequence (DNA): TGTGCCAGCAGTTACTCTCAACAGGGATCCAATGAGCAGTTCTTC. Protein product: CASSYSQQGSNEQFF. This rearrangement joins TRBV6-2 or TRBV6-3 to TRBJ2-1, with TRBD1 as a possible D gene (6 bases). Looked up from germline, CDR1 is MNHEY and CDR2 is SVGEGT. This CDR3 has 15 amino acids. With 0 bases removed from V and 6 bases from J, the gap between germline ends came to 12 bases.

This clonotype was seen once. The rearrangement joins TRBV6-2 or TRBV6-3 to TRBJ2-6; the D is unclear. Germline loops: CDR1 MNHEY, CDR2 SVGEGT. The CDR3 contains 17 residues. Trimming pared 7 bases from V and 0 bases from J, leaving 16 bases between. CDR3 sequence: CASTDPGPSSGANVLTF. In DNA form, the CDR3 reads TGTGCCAGCACCGACCCAGGACCGAGCTCTGGGGCCAACGTCCTGACTTTC.

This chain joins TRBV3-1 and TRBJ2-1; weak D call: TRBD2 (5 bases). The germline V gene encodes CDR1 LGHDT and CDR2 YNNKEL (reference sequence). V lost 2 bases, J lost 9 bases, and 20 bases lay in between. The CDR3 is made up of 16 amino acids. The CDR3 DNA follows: TGTGCCAGCAGCCAATCCTTAGCGAATCCCTCCCCTGAGCAGTTCTTC. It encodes CASSQSLANPSPEQFF.

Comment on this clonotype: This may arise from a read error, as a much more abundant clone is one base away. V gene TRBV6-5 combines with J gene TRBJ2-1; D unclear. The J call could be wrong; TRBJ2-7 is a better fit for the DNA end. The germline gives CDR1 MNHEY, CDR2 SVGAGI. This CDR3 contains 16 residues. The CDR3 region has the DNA TGTGCCAGCAGTTACTTCCTCGTAAGCTCCTACAATGAGCAGTACTTC. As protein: CASSYFLVSSYNEQYF.

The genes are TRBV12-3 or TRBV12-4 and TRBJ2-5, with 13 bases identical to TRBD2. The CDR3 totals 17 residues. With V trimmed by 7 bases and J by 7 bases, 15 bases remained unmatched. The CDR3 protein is CASTTGLAGDPYWTQYF. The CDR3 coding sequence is TGTGCCAGCACCACTGGACTAGCGGGAGACCCCTACTGGACCCAGTACTTC.

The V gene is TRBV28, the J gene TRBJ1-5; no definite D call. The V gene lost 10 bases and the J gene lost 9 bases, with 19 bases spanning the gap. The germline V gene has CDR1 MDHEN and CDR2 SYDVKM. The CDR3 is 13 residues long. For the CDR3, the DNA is TGTGCCACGGGGAGTTGGAAATTATGGCCCCAGCATTTT. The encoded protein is CATGSWKLWPQHF. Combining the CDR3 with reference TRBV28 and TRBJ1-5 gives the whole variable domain DVKVTQSSRYLVKRTGEKVFLECVQDMDHENMFWYRQDPGLGLRLIYFSYDVKMKEKGDIPEGYSVSREKKERFSLILESASTNQTSMYLCATGSWKLWPQHFGDGTRLSIL.

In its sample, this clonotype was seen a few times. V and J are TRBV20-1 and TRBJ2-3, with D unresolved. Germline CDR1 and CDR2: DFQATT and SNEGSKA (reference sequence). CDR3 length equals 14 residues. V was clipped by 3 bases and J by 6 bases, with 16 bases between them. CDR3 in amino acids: CSARDRLGVDTQYF. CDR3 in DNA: TGCAGTGCTAGGGATCGCCTTGGGGTCGATACGCAGTATTTT.

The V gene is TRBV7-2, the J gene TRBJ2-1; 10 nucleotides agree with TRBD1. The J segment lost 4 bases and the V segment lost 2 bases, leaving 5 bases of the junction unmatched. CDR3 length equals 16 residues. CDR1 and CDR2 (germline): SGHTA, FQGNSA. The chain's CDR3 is CASSLSRTGGYNEQFF. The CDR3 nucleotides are TGTGCCAGCAGCTTATCGAGGACAGGGGGTTACAATGAGCAGTTCTTC. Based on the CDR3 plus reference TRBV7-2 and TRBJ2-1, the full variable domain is GAGVSQSPSNKVTEKGKDVELRCDPISGHTALYWYRQSLGQGLEFLIYFQGNSAPDKSGLPSDRFSAERTGGSVSTLTIQRTQQEDSAVYLCASSLSRTGGYNEQFFGPGTRLTVL.

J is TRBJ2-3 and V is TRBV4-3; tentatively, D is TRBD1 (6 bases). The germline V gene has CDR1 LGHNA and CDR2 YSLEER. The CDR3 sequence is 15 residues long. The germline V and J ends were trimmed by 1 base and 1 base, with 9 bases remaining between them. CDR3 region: CASSQGQGRTDTQYF. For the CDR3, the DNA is TGCGCCAGCAGCCAAGGTCAGGGGCGCACAGATACGCAGTATTTT.

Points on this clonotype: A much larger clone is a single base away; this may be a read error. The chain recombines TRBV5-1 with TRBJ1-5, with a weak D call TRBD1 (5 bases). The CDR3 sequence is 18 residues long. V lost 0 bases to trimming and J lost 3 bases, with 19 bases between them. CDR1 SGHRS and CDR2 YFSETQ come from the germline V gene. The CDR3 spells CASSLGYVTDNTNQPQHF. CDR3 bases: TGCGCCAGCAGCTTGGGTTACGTGACGGACAATACCAATCAGCCCCAGCATTTT.

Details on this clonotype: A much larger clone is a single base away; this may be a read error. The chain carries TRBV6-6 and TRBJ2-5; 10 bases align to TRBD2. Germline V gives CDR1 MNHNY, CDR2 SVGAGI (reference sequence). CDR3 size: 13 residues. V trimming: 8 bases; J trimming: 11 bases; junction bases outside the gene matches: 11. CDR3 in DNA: TGTGCCAGCGGGCTAGCGGGAGACAATGAGCAGTACTTC. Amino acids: CASGLAGDNEQYF.

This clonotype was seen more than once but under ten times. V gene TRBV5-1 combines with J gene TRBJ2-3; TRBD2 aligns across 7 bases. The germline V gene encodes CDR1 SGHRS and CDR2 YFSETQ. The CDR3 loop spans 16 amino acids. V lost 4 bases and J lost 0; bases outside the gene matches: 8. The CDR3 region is CASSPFGGSSTDTQYF. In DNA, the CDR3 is TGCGCCAGCAGCCCCTTCGGGGGGTCTAGCACAGATACGCAGTATTTT.

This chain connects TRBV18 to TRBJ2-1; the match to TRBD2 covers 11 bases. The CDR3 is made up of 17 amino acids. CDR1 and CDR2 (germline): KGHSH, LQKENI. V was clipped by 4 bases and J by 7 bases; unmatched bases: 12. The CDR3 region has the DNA TGTGCCAGCTCACGGGACGGGCTAGCGGGAGGTAGGAATGAGCAGTTCTTC. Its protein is CASSRDGLAGGRNEQFF.